This paragraph covers one T cell receptor (beta chain) sequence. Its antigen is as yet unknown. Constant-region reverse primers amplified full-length variable regions, followed by semi-nested Nested Universal Primer A PCR. MiXCR was run by TCRdb on the 5' RACE reads, yielding one entry per CDR3 protein. The sample holds about 23,000 distinct CDR3 sequences, around 30% seen once. Study-wide results and limits: Tumor Tregs overlapped most with tumor, then blood, naive CD4+ cells. In terms of TCR gene usage, tumor memory CD4+ T cells clustered together with blood and lymph node memory CD4+ cells, as well as with lymph node naive CD4+ cells. The larger cohort examined one V-J beta rearrangement, not whole repertoires.

The CDR3 sequence is 15 residues long. V was pared by 7 bases and J by 6 bases, with 19 bases between. The chain carries TRBV12-3 or TRBV12-4 and TRBJ2-1; the D gene could be TRBD1 or TRBD2 (5 bases each). The receptor was derived from a female donor with breast cancer. Sequencing input: tumor-infiltrating naive CD4+ T cells sorted from the breast tumor. Subset meaning: naive CD4+ T cells, CD4+CD45RA+CD25-. DNA of the CDR3: TGTGCCAGCAATCATCGGGACCGTTCGGCCAATGAGCAGTTCTTC. Encoded protein: CASNHRDRSANEQFF.